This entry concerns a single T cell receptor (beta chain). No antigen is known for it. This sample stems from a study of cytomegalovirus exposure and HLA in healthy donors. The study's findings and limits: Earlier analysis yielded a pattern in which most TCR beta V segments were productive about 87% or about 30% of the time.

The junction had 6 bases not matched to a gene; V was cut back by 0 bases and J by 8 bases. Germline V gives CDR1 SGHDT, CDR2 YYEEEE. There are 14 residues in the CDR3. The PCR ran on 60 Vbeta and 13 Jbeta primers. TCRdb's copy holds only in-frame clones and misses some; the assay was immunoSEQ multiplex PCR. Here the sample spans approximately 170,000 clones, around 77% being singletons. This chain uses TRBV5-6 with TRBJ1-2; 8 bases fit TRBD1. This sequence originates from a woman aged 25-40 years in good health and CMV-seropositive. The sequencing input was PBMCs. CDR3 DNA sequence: TGTGCCAGCAGCTTGGGGCAGGGGGCAGGAGGCTACACCTTC. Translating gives CASSLGQGAGGYTF.